This T cell receptor beta chain was found in a study of shared clonotypes between healthy human individuals. Worth noting for this clone: Its antigen is still unknown.

Regarding the study as a whole: Naive subsets, compared against memory subsets, generally had larger estimated richness values. Sequencing of the sorted subsets was shown by rarefaction to be incomplete despite large depth. Only blood samples were collected, and tissue repertoires likely differ. In contrast to clonotypes shared by all four donors, non-shared clonotypes had lower generation probabilities.

Sequencing was performed with immunoSEQ multiplex PCR; in TCRdb, only in-frame clones are kept and a portion is missing. The sample includes fewer than 1.8 million clones, 98% to 99% of them seen just once. This TCR came from a man younger than 40 in good health. Sequencing was performed on naive CD4+ T cells sorted from blood. Described subset: CD45RA+ positively selected.

The CDR3 loop is CASSVDFGPSNGNTIYF. The CDR3 nucleotides read TGTGCCAGCAGCGTAGACTTCGGGCCGAGTAACGGAAACACCATATATTTT. The chain is built from TRBV9 and TRBJ1-3; unclear D gene. Per germline, CDR1 SGDLS and CDR2 YYNGEE. V shed 0 bases and J shed 4 bases, with 17 bases lying between them. The length of the CDR3 is 17 residues.